This T cell receptor (beta chain) was identified in a study of Graves' ophthalmopathy and Graves' hyperthyroidism (dated by TCRdb to about 2018). With respect to the entire study: Peripheral blood was collected at initial diagnosis, before any treatment. In total, 135 blood samples were TCR-sequenced: 43 ophthalmopathy, around 75 hyperthyroidism and about 17 hyperthyroidism-to-ophthalmopathy patients. TCR beta repertoire signatures were used to distinguish Graves' ophthalmopathy from Graves' hyperthyroidism and to predict progression to ophthalmopathy. In over five hyperthyroidism patients, the T-cell repertoires found in thyroid tissue were compared with those found in blood. After sampling, hyperthyroidism patients received methimazole starting at 30 mg daily, and ophthalmopathy patients received high-dose intravenous methylprednisolone. The independent validation cohort included under 20 hyperthyroidism patients plus 17 patients who later progressed from hyperthyroidism to ophthalmopathy. To explore V-J signatures that separate ophthalmopathy from hyperthyroidism, a discovery set of about a hundred patients was enrolled, consisting of 43 with ophthalmopathy and approximately 57 with stable hyperthyroidism. For training and testing, the roughly 93 patients in the discovery cohort were randomly divided in a 7:3 ratio. Study-wide findings and limitations: Among expanded thyroid clonotypes with frequency above 0.001, most also showed up in blood, which suggests that blood repertoires may reflect the thyroid immune response. In cross-validation, the 13-signature model distinguished ophthalmopathy from stable hyperthyroidism with less than 90% sensitivity and approximately 81% specificity, while in the test set the corresponding values were about 80% and 75%. In validation, the model predicted ophthalmopathy progression with 70.59% sensitivity and 72.22% specificity; 12 predicted patients were CT-confirmed with GO in a median of around 6 months. Sample size was not predetermined statistically, and investigators were not blinded to group allocation.

From its cysteine to its phenylalanine, the CDR3 spans 17 amino acids. The DNA shown is the 51-base CDR3, in frame from base 1. For this chain, trimming is 0 bases at the V end and 2 bases at the J end, and the number of junction bases without a gene match is 3. CDR1 is given as SGDLS and CDR2 as YYNGEE, both from the germline V gene. In the case of this clonotype: Its cognate antigen has yet to be identified. No much larger clone exists at a distance of one base, and base qualities are not known.

A patient counted as having stable hyperthyroidism if there was no progression to ophthalmopathy within 18 months of follow-up. The hyperthyroidism patients were 18 to 65 years old and newly diagnosed, with a disease duration of less than 2 months. Patients with other autoimmune diseases, uncontrolled infections, pregnancy or lactation were excluded from the study. Diagnosis relied on clinical symptoms, serum thyroxine, TRAb, thyroid ultrasound and orbital computed tomography. PBMCs were isolated from 7.5 to 10 ml of fresh peripheral blood by Ficoll-Paque density gradient centrifugation. Total RNA was extracted with Trizol reagent and quality-checked on an Agilent 2100 Bioanalyzer. For repertoire sequencing, the TCR beta CDR3 regions were amplified from RNA transcripts. The first round of RT-PCR was done with HTBI primers and the Qiagen OneStep RT-PCR kit, and was followed by a second round of multiplex PCR, then size selection and purification. Libraries were sequenced on an Illumina HiSeq2000 using paired-end 100 bp reads. The published analysis was carried out like this. SOAPnuke was used for read processing, and reads with adapters, uncalled bases, a mean Phred below 15, or no exact constant-primer or identifier match were discarded. COPE v1.2.5 was used to merge the high-quality paired reads. Unique nucleotide sequences were defined as clonotypes and aligned to IMGT TRB V, D and J references using MiTCR v1.1. The analysis was limited to V-J combinations with a frequency above 0.0001, which together covered more than 99% of repertoires. For each V-J combination, a TCR clonal expansion and chaos score was defined as F50 clonal expansion divided by the chaos observed in the TCRdist matrix. Welch's t-statistics and random forest were used to reduce features to approximately 13 V-J combinations, which were fed into a naive Bayes classifier. The Morisita-Horn index was used to measure how similar the thyroid and blood repertoires were. TCRdb took the public reads, trimmed them with fastp at Q25, ran MiXCR for clone calling and kept in-frame beta chains. Each CDR3 protein appears once, grouped with its most common genes and DNA. What appears here as the V and J calls and clone size reflects TCRdb's work, not the paper's. This sample is represented by under 20,000 distinct CDR3 sequences; 46% of them were singletons. About 25% of the sample belongs to the ten largest clones.

Sequencing was done on a sample of peripheral blood. The TCR sequence derives from a middle-aged woman with stable Graves' hyperthyroidism. Donor details come from another sample of the same person, matched by shared clones. This receptor chain uses TRBV9 and TRBJ2-1, with 12 bases matching TRBD2. The DNA sequence follows: TGTGCCAGCAGCGTAGGGACTAGCGGGAATCCCTACAATGAGCAGTTCTTC. This translates into CASSVGTSGNPYNEQFF.